This is a list of T cell receptor beta chains from one sample in a study of cytomegalovirus exposure and HLA in healthy donors. Clones were sequenced by immunoSEQ multiplex PCR, and TCRdb holds only the in-frame ones, with some missing. In the table there are 150,000 or so clones, around four fifths of which are singletons. Sequencing input: PBMCs. The receptors were gathered from a man younger than 40 in good health and CMV-seropositive. Both conserved end residues are part of each CDR3. D genes are given only for firm matches.

J: TRBJ1-5
D: .
V: TRBV5-5
CDR3: CASRRGGGQQPQHF
DNA: TGTGCCAGCAGGAGGGGCGGGGGGCAGCAGCCCCAGCATTTT

J: TRBJ2-3
D: .
V: TRBV5-1
CDR3: CASSLDRERTDTQYF
DNA: TGCGCCAGCAGCTTGGACAGGGAACGCACAGATACGCAGTATTTT

J: TRBJ2-2
D: .
V: TRBV19
CDR3: CASSLSLGSGTGELFF
DNA: TGTGCCAGTAGTCTCTCCCTGGGCAGTGGCACCGGGGAGCTGTTTTTT

J: TRBJ2-7
D: TRBD1
V: TRBV6-5
CDR3: CASFRDSSYEQYF
DNA: TGTGCCAGTTTTCGGGACAGTTCCTACGAGCAGTACTTC

J: TRBJ1-4
D: .
V: TRBV29-1
CDR3: CSHRNSRGKLFF
DNA: TGCAGCCACCGGAATTCTAGGGGAAAACTGTTTTTT

J: TRBJ2-7
D: TRBD1
V: TRBV5-1
CDR3: CASSLGDRFSYEQYF
DNA: TGCGCCAGCAGCTTGGGGGACAGGTTTTCCTACGAGCAGTACTTC

J: TRBJ2-7
D: .
V: TRBV4-3
CDR3: CASSQDPLRSGTLYEQYF
DNA: TGCGCCAGCAGCCAAGATCCCTTAAGGTCGGGGACACTCTACGAGCAGTACTTC

J: TRBJ2-5
D: TRBD2
V: TRBV10-3
CDR3: CAISEGRDGETQYF
DNA: TGTGCCATCAGTGAAGGGAGGGACGGGGAGACCCAGTACTTC

J: TRBJ2-1
D: .
V: TRBV19
CDR3: CASSIAEGGLSNEQFF
DNA: TGTGCCAGTAGTATAGCGGAGGGGGGGCTGTCCAATGAGCAGTTCTTC

J: TRBJ2-3
D: TRBD2
V: TRBV5-4
CDR3: CASSLGSGGADTQYF
DNA: TGTGCCAGCAGCTTGGGTAGCGGGGGGGCCGATACGCAGTATTTT